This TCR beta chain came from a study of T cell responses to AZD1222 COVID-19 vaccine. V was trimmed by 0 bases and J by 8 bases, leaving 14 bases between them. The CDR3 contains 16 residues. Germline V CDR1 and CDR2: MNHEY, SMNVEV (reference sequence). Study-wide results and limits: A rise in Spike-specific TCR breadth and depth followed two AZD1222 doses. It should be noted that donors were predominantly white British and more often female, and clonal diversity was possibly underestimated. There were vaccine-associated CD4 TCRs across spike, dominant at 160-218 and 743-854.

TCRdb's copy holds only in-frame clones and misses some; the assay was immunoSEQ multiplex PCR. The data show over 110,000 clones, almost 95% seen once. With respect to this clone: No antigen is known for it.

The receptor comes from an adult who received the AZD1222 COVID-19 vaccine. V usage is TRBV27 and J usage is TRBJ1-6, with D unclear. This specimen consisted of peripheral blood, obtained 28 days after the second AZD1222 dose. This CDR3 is CASSLSEPQPHSPLHF. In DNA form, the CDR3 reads TGTGCCAGCAGTTTATCTGAGCCTCAACCCCATTCACCCCTCCACTTT.